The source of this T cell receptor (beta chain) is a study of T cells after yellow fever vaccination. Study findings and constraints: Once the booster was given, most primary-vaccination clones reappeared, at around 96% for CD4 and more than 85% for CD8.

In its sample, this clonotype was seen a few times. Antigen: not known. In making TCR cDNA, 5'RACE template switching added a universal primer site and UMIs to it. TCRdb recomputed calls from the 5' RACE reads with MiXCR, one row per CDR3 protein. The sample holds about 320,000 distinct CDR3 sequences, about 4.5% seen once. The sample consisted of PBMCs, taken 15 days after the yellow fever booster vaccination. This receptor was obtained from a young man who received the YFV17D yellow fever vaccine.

Written as DNA, the CDR3 is TGTGCCAGCAGTTTCGGACTTTCTGGGGCCAACGTCCTGACTTTC. Residues: CASSFGLSGANVLTF. The V gene is TRBV12-3 or TRBV12-4, the J gene TRBJ2-6; a weak D match, TRBD2 (5 bases). V lost 3 bases and J lost 1, with 7 bases in between. CDR3 length: 15 residues.